The present T cell receptor beta chain was sequenced within a study of cytomegalovirus exposure and HLA in healthy donors. Sequencing used immunoSEQ multiplex PCR; TCRdb keeps in-frame clones, though not all of them. Seen here are some 87,000 clones, about 96% observed once, and the top ten hold about 1.3%. Germline lookup yields CDR1 MGHDK and CDR2 SYGVNS. The CDR3 consists of 12 residues. V trimming: 3 bases; J trimming: 7 bases; junction bases outside the gene matches: 2. The genes are TRBV25-1 and TRBJ1-2, with 7 bases identical to TRBD1. The TCR originated in a woman aged 18 to 35 in good health and CMV-seronegative. Sequencing input: PBMCs. The CDR3 protein is CASSDHRGGYTF. The CDR3 coding sequence is TGTGCCAGCAGTGACCACAGGGGTGGCTACACCTTC.